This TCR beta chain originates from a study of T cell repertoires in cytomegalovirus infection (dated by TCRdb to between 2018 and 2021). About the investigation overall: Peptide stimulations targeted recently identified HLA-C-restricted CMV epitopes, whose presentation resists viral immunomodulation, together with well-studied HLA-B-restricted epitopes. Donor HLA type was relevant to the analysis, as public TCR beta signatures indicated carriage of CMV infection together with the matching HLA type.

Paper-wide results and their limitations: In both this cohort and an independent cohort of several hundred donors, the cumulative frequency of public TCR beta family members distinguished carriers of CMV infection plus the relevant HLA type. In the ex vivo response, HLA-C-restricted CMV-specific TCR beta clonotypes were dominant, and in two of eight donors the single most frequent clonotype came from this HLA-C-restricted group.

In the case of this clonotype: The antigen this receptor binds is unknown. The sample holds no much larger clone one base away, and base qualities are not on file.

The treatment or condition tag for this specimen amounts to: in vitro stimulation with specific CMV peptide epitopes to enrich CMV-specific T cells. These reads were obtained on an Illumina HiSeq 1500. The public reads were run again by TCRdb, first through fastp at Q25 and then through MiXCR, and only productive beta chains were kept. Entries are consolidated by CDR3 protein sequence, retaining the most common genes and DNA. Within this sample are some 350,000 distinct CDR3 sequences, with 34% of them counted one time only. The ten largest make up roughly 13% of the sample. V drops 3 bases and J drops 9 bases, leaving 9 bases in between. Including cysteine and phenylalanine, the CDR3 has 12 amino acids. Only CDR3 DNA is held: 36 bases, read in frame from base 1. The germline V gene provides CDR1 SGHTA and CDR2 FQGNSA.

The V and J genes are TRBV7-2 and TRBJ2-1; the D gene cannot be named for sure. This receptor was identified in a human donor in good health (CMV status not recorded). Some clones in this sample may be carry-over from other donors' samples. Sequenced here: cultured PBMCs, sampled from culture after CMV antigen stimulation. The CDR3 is CASSFPPGEQFF. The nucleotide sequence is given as TGTGCCAGCAGCTTCCCCCCTGGTGAGCAGTTCTTC.